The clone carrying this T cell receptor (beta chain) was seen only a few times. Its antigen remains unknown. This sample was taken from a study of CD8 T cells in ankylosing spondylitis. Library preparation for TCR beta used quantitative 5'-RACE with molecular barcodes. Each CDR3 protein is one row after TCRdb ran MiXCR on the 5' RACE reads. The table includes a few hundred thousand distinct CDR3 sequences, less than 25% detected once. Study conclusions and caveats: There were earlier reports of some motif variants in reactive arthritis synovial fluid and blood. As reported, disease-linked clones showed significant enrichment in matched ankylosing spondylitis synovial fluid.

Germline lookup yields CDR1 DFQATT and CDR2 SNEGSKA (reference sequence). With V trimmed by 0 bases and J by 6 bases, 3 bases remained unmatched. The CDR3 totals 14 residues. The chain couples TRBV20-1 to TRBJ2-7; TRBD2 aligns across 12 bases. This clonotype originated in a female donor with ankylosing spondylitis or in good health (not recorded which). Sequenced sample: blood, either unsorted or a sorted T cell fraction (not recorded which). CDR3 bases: TGCAGTGCTAGAGAAGGACTAGCGGGACGCGAGCAGTACTTC. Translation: CSAREGLAGREQYF.